This TCR beta chain came from a study of cytomegalovirus exposure and HLA in healthy donors. Study-wide background: Ancestry clustering placed about 80% of approximately 420 genotyped donors in the Caucasian-associated cluster.

Looked up from germline, CDR1 is MNHEY and CDR2 is SVGAGI. This CDR3 is built from 11 residues. With 10 bases removed from V and 7 bases from J, the gap between germline ends came to 10 bases. Whereas donors were nominally healthy upon sampling, unrecorded immune exposures were probable. The PCR employed 60 Vbeta primers together with 13 Jbeta primers. Some clones are missing from TCRdb's copy, which holds only in-frame ones; the method was immunoSEQ multiplex PCR. The sample table sets out some 150,000 clones. The J gene is TRBJ1-4, the V gene TRBV6-5; D not certain. The sequence came from a woman between 18 and 30 years old in good health and CMV-seropositive. The sequencing input was PBMCs. Here the CDR3 reads CATSNGEKLFF. The CDR3, as DNA: TGTGCCACCTCGAACGGTGAAAAACTGTTTTTT.